This T cell receptor beta chain was recovered during a study of tissue T cells after allogeneic stem cell transplantation. Study-wide results and limits: Within patients, tissue anatomy strongly shaped TCR repertoire composition.

With regard to this clone: Its antigen is not identified.

The data were produced by immunoSEQ multiplex PCR, yet TCRdb's version contains in-frame clones alone and is incomplete. The sample includes fewer than 30,000 clones, roughly 80% of them seen just once. Germline V gene data show CDR1 as SGHRS and CDR2 as YFSETQ. This CDR3 comprises 14 residues. The V and J ends lost 1 base and 5 bases respectively, with 12 bases between them. This sequence was found in a female donor over 55 with lung cancer. This chain uses TRBV5-1 with TRBJ2-5; D gene uncertain. Sequenced here: tissue from the ileum, sampled at autopsy. CDR3 loop: CASSLPQGSETQYF. DNA of the CDR3: TGCGCCAGCAGCTTGCCCCAAGGGTCTGAGACCCAGTACTTC. Supplemented by reference TRBV5-1 and TRBJ2-5, the full variable domain reads KAGVTQTPRYLIKTRGQQVTLSCSPISGHRSVSWYQQTPGQGLQFLFEYFSETQRNKGNFPGRFSGRQFSNSRSEMNVSTLELGDSALYLCASSLPQGSETQYFGPGTRLLVL.